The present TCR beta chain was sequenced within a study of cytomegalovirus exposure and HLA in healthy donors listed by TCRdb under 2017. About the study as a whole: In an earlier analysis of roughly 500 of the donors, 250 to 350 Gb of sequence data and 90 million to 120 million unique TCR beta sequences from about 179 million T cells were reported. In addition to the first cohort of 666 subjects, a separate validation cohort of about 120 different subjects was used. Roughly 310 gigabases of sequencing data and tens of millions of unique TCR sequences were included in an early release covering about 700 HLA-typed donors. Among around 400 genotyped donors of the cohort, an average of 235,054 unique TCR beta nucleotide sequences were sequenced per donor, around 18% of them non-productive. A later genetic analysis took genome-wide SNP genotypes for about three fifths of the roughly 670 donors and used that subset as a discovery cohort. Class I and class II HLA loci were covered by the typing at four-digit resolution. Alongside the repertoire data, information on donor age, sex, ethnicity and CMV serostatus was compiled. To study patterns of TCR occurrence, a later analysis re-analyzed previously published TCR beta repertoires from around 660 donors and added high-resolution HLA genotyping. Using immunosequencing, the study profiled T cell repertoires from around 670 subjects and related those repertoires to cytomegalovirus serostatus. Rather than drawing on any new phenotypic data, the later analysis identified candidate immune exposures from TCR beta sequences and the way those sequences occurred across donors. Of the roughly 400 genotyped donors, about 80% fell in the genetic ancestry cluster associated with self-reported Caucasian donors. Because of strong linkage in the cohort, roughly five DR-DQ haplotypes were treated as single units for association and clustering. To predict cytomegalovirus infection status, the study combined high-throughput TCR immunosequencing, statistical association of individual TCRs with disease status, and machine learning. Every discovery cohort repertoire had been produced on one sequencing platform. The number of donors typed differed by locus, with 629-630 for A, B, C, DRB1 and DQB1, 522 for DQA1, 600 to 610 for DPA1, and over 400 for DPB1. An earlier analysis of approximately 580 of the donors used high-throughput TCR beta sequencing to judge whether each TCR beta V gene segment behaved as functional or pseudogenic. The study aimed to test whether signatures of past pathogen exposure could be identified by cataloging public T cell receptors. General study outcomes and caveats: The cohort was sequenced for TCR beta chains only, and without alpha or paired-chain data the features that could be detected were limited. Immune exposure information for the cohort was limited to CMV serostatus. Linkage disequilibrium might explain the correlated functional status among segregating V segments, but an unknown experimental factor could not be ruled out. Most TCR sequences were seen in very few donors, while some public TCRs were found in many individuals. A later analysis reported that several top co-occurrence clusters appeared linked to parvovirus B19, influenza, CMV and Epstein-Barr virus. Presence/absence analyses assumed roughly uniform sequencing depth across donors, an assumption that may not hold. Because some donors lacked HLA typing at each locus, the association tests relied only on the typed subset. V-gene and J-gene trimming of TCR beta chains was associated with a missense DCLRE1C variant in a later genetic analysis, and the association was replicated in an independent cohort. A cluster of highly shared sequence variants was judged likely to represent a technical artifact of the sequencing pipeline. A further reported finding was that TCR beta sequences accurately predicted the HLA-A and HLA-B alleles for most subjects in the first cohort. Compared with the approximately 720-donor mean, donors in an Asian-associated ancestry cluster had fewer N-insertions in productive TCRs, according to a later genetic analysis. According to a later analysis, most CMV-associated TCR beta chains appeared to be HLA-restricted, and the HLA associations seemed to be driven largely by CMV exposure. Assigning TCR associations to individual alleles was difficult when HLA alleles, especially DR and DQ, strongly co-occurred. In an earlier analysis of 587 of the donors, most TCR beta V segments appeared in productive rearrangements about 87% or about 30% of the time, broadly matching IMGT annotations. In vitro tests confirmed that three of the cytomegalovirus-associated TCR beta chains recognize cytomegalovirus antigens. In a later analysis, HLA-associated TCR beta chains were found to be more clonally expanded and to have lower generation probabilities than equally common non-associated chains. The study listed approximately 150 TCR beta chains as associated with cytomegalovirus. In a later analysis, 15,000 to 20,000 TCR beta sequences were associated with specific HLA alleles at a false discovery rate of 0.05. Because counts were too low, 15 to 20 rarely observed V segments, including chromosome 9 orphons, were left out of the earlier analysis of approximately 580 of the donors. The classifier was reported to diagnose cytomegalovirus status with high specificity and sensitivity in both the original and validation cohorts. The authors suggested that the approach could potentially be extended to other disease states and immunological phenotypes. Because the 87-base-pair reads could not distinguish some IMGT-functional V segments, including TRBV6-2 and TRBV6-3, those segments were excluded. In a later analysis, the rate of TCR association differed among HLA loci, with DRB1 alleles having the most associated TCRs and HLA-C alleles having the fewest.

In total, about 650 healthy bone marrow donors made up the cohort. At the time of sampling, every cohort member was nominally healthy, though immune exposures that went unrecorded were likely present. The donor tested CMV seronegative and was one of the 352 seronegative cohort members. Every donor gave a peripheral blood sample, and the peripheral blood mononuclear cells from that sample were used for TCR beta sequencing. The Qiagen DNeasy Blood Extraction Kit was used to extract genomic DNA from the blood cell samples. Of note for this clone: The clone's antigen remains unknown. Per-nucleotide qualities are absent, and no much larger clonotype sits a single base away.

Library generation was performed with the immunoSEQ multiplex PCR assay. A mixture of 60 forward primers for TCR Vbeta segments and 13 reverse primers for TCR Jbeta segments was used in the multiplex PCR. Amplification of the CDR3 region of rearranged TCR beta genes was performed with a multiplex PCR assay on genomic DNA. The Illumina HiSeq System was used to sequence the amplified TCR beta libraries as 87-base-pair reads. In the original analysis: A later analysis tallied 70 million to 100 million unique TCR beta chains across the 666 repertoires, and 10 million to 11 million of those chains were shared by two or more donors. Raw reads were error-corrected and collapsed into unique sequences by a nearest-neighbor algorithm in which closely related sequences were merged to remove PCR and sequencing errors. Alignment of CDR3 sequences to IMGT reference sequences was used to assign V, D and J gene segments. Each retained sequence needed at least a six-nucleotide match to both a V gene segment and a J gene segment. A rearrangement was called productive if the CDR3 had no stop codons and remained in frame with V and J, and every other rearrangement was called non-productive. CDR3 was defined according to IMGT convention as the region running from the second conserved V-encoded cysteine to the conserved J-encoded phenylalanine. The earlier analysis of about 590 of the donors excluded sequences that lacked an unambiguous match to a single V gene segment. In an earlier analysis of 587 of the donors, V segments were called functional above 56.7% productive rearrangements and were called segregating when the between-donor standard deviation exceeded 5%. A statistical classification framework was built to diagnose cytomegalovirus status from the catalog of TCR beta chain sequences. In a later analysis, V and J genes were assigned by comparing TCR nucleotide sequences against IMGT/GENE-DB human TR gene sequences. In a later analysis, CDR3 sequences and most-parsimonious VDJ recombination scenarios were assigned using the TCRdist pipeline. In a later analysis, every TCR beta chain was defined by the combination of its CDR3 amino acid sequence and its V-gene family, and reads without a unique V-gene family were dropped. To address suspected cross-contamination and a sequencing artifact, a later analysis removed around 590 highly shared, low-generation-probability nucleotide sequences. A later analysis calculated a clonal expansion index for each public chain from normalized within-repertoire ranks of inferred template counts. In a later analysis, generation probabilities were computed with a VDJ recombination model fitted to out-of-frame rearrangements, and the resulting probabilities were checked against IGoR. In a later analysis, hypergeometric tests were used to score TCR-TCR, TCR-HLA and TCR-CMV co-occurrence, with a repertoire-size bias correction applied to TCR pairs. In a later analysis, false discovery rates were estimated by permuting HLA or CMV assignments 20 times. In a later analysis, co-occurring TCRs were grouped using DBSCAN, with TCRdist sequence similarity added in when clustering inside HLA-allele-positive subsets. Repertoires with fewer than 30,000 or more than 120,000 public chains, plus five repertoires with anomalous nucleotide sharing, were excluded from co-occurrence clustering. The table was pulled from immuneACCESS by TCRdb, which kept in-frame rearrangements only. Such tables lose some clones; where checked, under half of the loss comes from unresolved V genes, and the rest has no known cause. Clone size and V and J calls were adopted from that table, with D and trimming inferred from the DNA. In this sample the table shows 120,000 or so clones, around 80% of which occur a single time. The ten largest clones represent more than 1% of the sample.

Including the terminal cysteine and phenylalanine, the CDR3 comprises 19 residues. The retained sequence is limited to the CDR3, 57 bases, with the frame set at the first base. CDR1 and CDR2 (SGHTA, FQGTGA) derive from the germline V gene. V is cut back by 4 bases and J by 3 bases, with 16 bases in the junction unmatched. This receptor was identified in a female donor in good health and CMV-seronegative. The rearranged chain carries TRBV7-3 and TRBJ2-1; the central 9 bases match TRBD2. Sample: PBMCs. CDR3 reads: CASSSPRGFAGGFYNEQFF. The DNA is TGTGCCAGCAGCTCCCCCCGAGGGTTCGCGGGGGGGTTCTACAATGAGCAGTTCTTC.